This T cell receptor beta chain was captured in a study of blood T cell repertoires in COVID-19. Background on the study: PBMCs, B-cell-depleted T cells, or T cells provided the cDNA or gDNA that made up the material.

Authors' analysis steps: Estimation of nucleated cell counts relied on the amplification of reference gene primers. TCRdb keeps only in-frame clones here, not all; method: immunoSEQ multiplex PCR. V, J and clone size are taken as reported in that table, and D and trimming were inferred from the DNA itself. The repertoire has about 340,000 clones, around 91% of them found once; the top ten carry under 3.5%. The CDR3 consists of 15 residues. Germline-derived CDR1 and CDR2 are LNHNV and YYDKDF (reference sequence). Trimming removed 6 bases from V and 2 bases from J; junction bases left unmatched: 4. This clone was detected only once.

The material sequenced was peripheral blood. This receptor was taken from a woman under 30 who had recovered from COVID-19. The V and J genes are TRBV15 and TRBJ2-3; TRBD2 matches at 11 bases. CDR3 nucleotide sequence: TGTGCCACCAGGACTAGCGGGGCTCTCACAGATACGCAGTATTTT. Translated, it gives CATRTSGALTDTQYF.